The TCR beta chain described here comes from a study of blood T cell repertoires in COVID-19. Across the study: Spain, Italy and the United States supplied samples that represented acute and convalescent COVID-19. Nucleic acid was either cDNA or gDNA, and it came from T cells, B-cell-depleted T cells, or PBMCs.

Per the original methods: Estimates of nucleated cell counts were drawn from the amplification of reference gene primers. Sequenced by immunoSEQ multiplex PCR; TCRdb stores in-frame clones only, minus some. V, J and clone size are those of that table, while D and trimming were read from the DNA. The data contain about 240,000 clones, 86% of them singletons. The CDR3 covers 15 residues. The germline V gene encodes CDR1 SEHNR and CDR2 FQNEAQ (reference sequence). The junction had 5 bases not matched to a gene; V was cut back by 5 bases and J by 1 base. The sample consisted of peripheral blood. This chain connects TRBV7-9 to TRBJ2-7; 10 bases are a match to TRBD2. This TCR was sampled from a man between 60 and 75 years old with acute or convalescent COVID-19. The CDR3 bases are TGTGCCAGCAGCACGCCGGGACTAGCGTCCTACGAGCAGTACTTC. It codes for CASSTPGLASYEQYF.